By proportion, the clone carrying this TCR beta chain is medium-sized (0.01 to 0.1%). Its antigen is undetermined. The sample comes from a study of immune heterogeneity within non-small cell lung tumors. CDR1 and CDR2 (germline): MDHEN, SYDVKM. Trimming cost V 8 bases and J 8 bases, with 18 bases left between them. The CDR3 contains 13 residues. Samples each supplied around 600 ng of bulk tumor genomic DNA as template. Far-apart biopsies, several per primary tumor, were taken during surgery. Patients went through curative surgery, and their non-small cell lung cancer was untreated and newly diagnosed. Surgery with curative intent was being performed on the donors, who were newly diagnosed non-small cell lung cancer patients. Multiplex PCR with 32 V and 13 J primers amplified TCR beta CDR3. One entry per CDR3 protein results from TCRdb running MiXCR on the multiplex PCR reads. The sample includes 13,000 or so distinct CDR3 sequences, 23% of them seen just once.

Overall study results and limits: Largely different high-frequency T-cell receptor beta clonotypes were found between individual patients. Identical dominant CDR3 beta clonotypes recurred across a patient's tumor sites, together with site-unique high-frequency clones. For local T-cell clonality, the correlation with local tumor mutational burden was moderate but significant (R about 0.35).

This clonotype originated in a man aged 45-65 years with non-small cell lung cancer. The chain couples TRBV28 to TRBJ1-2; D perhaps matches TRBD1 (5 bases). The sample consisted of lung tumor tissue. The CDR3 protein is CASRPAGPTGYTF. CDR3 in DNA: TGTGCCAGCCGCCCGGCAGGGCCGACCGGCTACACCTTC.